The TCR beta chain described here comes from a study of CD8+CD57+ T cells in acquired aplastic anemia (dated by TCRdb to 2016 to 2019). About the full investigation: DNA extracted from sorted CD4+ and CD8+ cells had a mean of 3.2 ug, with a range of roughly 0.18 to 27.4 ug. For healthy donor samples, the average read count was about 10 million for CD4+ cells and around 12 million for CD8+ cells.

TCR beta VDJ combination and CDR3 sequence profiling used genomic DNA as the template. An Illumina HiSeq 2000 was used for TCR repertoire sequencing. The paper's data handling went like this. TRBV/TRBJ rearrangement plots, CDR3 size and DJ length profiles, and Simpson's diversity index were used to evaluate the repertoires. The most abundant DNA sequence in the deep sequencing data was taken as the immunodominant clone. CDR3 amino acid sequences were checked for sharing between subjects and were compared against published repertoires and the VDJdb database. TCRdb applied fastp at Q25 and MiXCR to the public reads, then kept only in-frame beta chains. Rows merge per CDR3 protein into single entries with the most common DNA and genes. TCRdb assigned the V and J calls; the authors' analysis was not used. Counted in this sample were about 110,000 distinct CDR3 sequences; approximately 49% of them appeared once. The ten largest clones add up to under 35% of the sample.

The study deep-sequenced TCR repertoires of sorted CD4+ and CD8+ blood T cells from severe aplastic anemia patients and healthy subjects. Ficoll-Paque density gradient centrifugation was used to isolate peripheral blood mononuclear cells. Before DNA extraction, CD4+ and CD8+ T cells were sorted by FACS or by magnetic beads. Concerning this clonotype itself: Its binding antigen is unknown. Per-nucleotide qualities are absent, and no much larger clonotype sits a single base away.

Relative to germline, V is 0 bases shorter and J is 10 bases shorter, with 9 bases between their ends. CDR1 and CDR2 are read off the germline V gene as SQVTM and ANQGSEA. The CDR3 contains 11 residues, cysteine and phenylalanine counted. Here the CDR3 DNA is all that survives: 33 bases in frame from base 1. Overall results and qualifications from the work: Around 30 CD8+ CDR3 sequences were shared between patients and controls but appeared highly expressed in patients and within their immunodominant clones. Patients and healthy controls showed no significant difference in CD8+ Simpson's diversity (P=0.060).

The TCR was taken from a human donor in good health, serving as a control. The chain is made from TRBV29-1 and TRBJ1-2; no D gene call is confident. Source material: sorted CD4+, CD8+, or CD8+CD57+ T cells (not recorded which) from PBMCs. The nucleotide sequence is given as TGCAGCGTTGAAGAACCCGCAGCCTACACCTTC. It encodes CSVEEPAAYTF.